The clone carrying this T cell receptor (beta chain) was counted once. Authors' methods: The assay estimated nucleated cells by amplifying reference gene primers. TCRdb's table, derived via immunoSEQ multiplex PCR, lists solely in-frame clones and lacks some. The V and J calls and clone size were taken over from that table, and D and trimming were inferred from the DNA. The sample shows 85,000 to 90,000 clones, about four fifths of them seen only once. The data were taken from a study of blood T cell repertoires in COVID-19. About the research overall: Samples came from the United States, Italy and Spain, spanning acute and convalescent COVID-19. PBMCs, B-cell-depleted T cells, or T cells provided the cDNA or gDNA that made up the material.

Trimming took 2 bases from V and 3 from J, leaving 10 bases between them. The CDR3 has 14 amino acids. Germline V CDR1 and CDR2: SGHDT, YYEEEE. The clonotype originates from a woman over 75 with acute or convalescent COVID-19. Sequencing input: peripheral blood. The J gene is TRBJ2-3, the V gene TRBV5-6, with D perhaps TRBD2 (5 bases). The CDR3 loop is CASSLIASTDTQYF. In DNA form, the CDR3 reads TGTGCCAGCAGCTTAATAGCGAGTACAGATACGCAGTATTTT.